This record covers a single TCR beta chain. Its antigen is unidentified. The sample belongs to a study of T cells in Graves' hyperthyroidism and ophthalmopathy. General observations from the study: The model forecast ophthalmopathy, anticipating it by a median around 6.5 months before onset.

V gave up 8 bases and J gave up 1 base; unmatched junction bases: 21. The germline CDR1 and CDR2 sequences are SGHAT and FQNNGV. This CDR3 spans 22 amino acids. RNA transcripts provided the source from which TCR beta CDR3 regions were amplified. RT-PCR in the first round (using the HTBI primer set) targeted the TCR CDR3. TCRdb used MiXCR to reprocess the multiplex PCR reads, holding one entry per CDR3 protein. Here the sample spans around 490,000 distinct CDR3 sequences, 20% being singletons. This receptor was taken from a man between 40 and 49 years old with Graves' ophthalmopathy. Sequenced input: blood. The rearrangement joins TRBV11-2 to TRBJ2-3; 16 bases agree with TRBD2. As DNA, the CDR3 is TGTGCCAGCGGATACCCCCCTACCGGGACTAGCGGGAGGGCCCGGGGCACAGATACGCAGTATTTT. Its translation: CASGYPPTGTSGRARGTDTQYF.